This T cell receptor beta chain was profiled in a study of shared clonotypes between healthy human individuals. Overall study context: Every donor yielded three CD4 naive, three CD4 memory, two CD8 naive and one CD8 memory plate. Broader study findings: Sorted-subset samples were not fully sequenced, rarefaction indicated. Clonotypes which were not shared had lower generation probabilities than clonotypes that all four donors shared.

Looked up from germline, CDR1 is SQVTM and CDR2 is ANQGSEA. The CDR3 spans 13 residues. CD45RO-negative, CCR7-positively selected cells formed the naive CD8 fraction, excluding terminally differentiated effector memory CD45RA+ cells. To note about this clone: Its antigen remains unidentified.

Sorted-subset replicate PCR reactions contained roughly 200 ng DNA, corresponding to roughly 29,000 T cell genomes. The data were produced by immunoSEQ multiplex PCR, yet TCRdb's version contains in-frame clones alone and is incomplete. The sample carries about 580,000 clones, roughly 98% recorded once. The sequence derives from a man aged 25 to 45 in good health. The rearrangement uses TRBV29-1 and TRBJ1-1; possibly TRBD1 for D (6 bases). The sequenced sample was naive CD8+ T cells sorted from blood. The CDR3 coding sequence is TGCAGGGCTGGACTGGGGGCGAACACTGAAGCTTTCTTT. Translating gives CRAGLGANTEAFF.